The next 30 T cell receptor beta chains were all read from a single sample in a study of cytomegalovirus exposure and HLA in healthy donors. The PCR ran on 60 Vbeta and 13 Jbeta primers. Here immunoSEQ multiplex PCR was the method, and the copy in TCRdb shows in-frame clones only, minus some. The sample lists about 120,000 clones; around 78% were seen once. The sample taken for sequencing was PBMCs. The receptors stem from a woman in her 30s in good health and CMV-seropositive.

This clone has just a few counts. V gene TRBV7-2 combines with J gene TRBJ2-7; 7 bases agree with TRBD2. The germline gives CDR1 SGHTA, CDR2 FQGNSA. J lost 2 bases, V lost 1 base, and 2 bases had no gene match. CDR3 length: 14 amino acids. The CDR3 here is CASSLGGGAYEQYF. The CDR3 nucleotides are TGTGCCAGCAGCTTAGGTGGGGGGGCCTACGAGCAGTACTTC. The full variable domain, rest sourced from reference TRBV7-2 and TRBJ2-7, is GAGVSQSPSNKVTEKGKDVELRCDPISGHTALYWYRQSLGQGLEFLIYFQGNSAPDKSGLPSDRFSAERTGGSVSTLTIQRTQQEDSAVYLCASSLGGGAYEQYFGPGTRLTVT.

The rearrangement links TRBV11-2 to TRBJ2-7; a weak D match, TRBD1 (5 bases). Germline V gene sequence: CDR1 SGHAT, CDR2 FQNNGV. The CDR3 is 13 residues long. V lost 5 bases and J lost 0, with 8 bases in between. The CDR3 DNA reads TGTGCCAGCAGCCGGACACCCTCCTACGAGCAGTACTTC. Translated: CASSRTPSYEQYF.

This clone was counted once. The V call is TRBV7-6, the J call TRBJ2-7; D might be TRBD2 (6 bases). Germline V gives CDR1 SGHVS, CDR2 FNYEAQ. The CDR3 contains 15 residues. Between the trimmed V and J ends, which lost 3 bases and 2 bases, there was a span of 14 bases. CDR3 DNA: TGTGCCAGCAGCTTTGGGGGGACGGGTACCTACGAGCAGTACTTC. Translation: CASSFGGTGTYEQYF.

Of note for this clone: An end of the junction differs from the germline gene, which may be a read error. The rearrangement uses TRBV19 and TRBJ1-2; no definite D call. Germline V gives CDR1 LNHDA, CDR2 SQIVND (reference sequence). The CDR3 is 14 residues long. Here the CDR3 reads CASSPRLGNYDYTF. The CDR3 DNA reads as TGTGCCAGTAGTCCACGGTTGGGTAACTATGACTACACCTTC.

The gene calls are TRBV5-4 and TRBJ1-2; D remains unclear. The CDR3 has 13 residues. V shed 0 bases and J shed 4 bases, with 7 bases lying between them. Germline CDR1 and CDR2: SGHNT and YYREEE (reference sequence). Here the CDR3 reads CASSLVGLYGYTF. In DNA form, the CDR3 reads TGTGCCAGCAGCTTGGTAGGACTCTATGGCTACACCTTC.

The V gene is TRBV6-6, the J gene TRBJ2-7, with TRBD1 matching 7 bases. V shed 6 bases, J shed 4 bases, and the junction held 12 bases outside the gene matches. The germline gives CDR1 MNHNY, CDR2 SVGAGI (reference sequence). This CDR3 is 15 amino acids long. The CDR3 loop reads CASRGGAVRAYEQYF. CDR3 in DNA: TGTGCCAGCAGAGGGGGCGCTGTAAGGGCTTACGAGCAGTACTTC.

This clone has a handful of counts. The CDR3 DNA reads as TGTGCCAGCAGTTCGGCAGGGGGGACCGATTATGGCTACACCTTC. It specifies CASSSAGGTDYGYTF. The J gene is TRBJ1-2, the V gene TRBV6-5, with 7 bases that match TRBD1. The CDR3 has 15 residues. V gave up 4 bases and J gave up 5 bases; unmatched junction bases: 10. CDR1 and CDR2 (germline): MNHEY, SVGAGI.

V is TRBV6-1 and J is TRBJ1-4; D uncertain. The germline CDR1 and CDR2 sequences are MNHNS and SASEGT. The CDR3 spans 15 residues. V was shortened by 8 bases and J by 0 bases, with 13 bases between the two germline ends. DNA for the CDR3: TGTGCCAGCTGCAGATCCCCCGCAACTAATGAAAAACTGTTTTTT. As protein: CASCRSPATNEKLFF.

The chain couples TRBV18 to TRBJ1-2; 7 bases are a match to TRBD1. Germline-derived CDR1 and CDR2 are KGHSH and LQKENI. V trimming: 2 bases; J trimming: 3 bases; junction bases outside the gene matches: 6. This CDR3 spans 15 amino acids. Written as DNA, the CDR3 is TGTGCCAGCTCACCAACAGGGGAAGCATACTATGGCTACACCTTC. Protein product: CASSPTGEAYYGYTF.

This clone was seen a single time. V and J are TRBV19 and TRBJ2-3; the match to TRBD2 covers 8 bases. The ends lost 1 base at V and 3 bases at J; junction bases unmatched: 9. CDR1 and CDR2 (germline): LNHDA, SQIVND (reference sequence). The CDR3 length is 17 residues. The CDR3 bases are TGTGCCAGTAGTATAGTCAGCGGGGGAACAGGGACAGATACGCAGTATTTT. Residues: CASSIVSGGTGTDTQYF.

The chain recombines TRBV30 with TRBJ2-2; D may be TRBD2 (6 bases). Trimming shortened V by 0 bases and J by 5 bases, and 16 bases separated the two germline ends. Germline CDR1 is GTSNPN and CDR2 is SVGIG (reference sequence). The CDR3 runs 16 residues. CDR3 amino acids: CAWSVPGGGRTGELFF. CDR3 in DNA: TGTGCCTGGAGTGTACCGGGTGGAGGGCGTACCGGGGAGCTGTTTTTT.

CDR3 sequence: CASSVSGISQPQHF. CDR3 sequence (DNA): TGTGCCAGCAGCGTCTCCGGGATATCTCAGCCCCAGCATTTT. The chain carries TRBV2 and TRBJ1-5; D unresolved. The CDR3 is 14 amino acids. V was trimmed by 6 bases and J by 6 bases, leaving 15 bases between them. Germline V gives CDR1 SNHLY, CDR2 FYNNEI.

This clone was seen more than once but under ten times. The chain is built from TRBV7-8 and TRBJ2-7; 9 positions match TRBD1. Unmatched junction bases numbered 20, after V lost 4 bases and J lost 7 bases. CDR1 and CDR2 from the germline V gene are SGHVS and FQNEAQ. The CDR3 contains 18 residues. CDR3 nucleotide sequence: TGTGCCAGCAGCTCCTCCGGGACAGGGTTCCGTAATGGATGGGAGCAGTACTTC. Residues: CASSSSGTGFRNGWEQYF.

The V call is TRBV30, the J call TRBJ2-7; D not resolved. V was clipped by 1 base and J by 1 base, with 8 bases between them. The CDR3 is made up of 13 amino acids. Germline assignment: CDR1 GTSNPN and CDR2 SVGIG (reference sequence). The CDR3 is CAWSDGRSYEQYF. The CDR3 coding sequence is TGTGCCTGGAGTGACGGCAGGTCCTACGAGCAGTACTTC. The full variable domain, with the rest looked up from reference TRBV30 and TRBJ2-7, is SQTIHQWPATLVQPVGSPLSLECTVEGTSNPNLYWYRQAAGRGLQLLFYSVGIGQISSEVPQNLSASRPQDRQFILSSKKLLLSDSGFYLCAWSDGRSYEQYFGPGTRLTVT.

The chain uses TRBV6-4 and TRBJ2-2, with a weak D call TRBD1 (6 bases). Trimming removed 6 bases at V and 5 bases at J, with 13 bases between. Germline loops: CDR1 MRHNA, CDR2 SNTAGT. This CDR3 spans 14 amino acids. The CDR3 region has the DNA TGTGCCAGCAGCCGAGAAGGGGGTACCGGGGAGCTGTTTTTT. Its translation: CASSREGGTGELFF.

The chain employs TRBV7-8 and TRBJ2-3; TRBD2 matches at 14 bases. The CDR3 contains 16 residues. V trimming: 4 bases; J trimming: 5 bases; junction bases outside the gene matches: 5. Germline V gives CDR1 SGHVS, CDR2 FQNEAQ. The CDR3 DNA follows: TGTGCCAGCAGCTGGGGGGGACTAGCGGGGGTAGATACGCAGTATTTT. Translating it yields CASSWGGLAGVDTQYF. The whole variable domain, remainder taken from reference TRBV7-8 and TRBJ2-3, is GAGVSQSPRYKVAKRGQDVALRCDPISGHVSLFWYQQALGQGPEFLTYFQNEAQLDKSGLPSDRFFAERPEGSVSTLKIQRTQQEDSAVYLCASSWGGLAGVDTQYFGPGTRLTVL.

This chain links TRBV13 with TRBJ2-1; D is unclear. Germline V gene sequence: CDR1 PRHDT, CDR2 FYEKMQ (reference sequence). Between the trimmed V and J ends, which lost 5 bases and 2 bases, there was a span of 10 bases. The CDR3 runs 14 residues. Here the CDR3 reads CASSNHYTYNEQFF. CDR3 nucleotide sequence: TGTGCCAGCAGCAACCACTACACCTACAATGAGCAGTTCTTC. Drawing the rest from reference TRBV13 and TRBJ2-1, the complete variable domain is AAGVIQSPRHLIKEKRETATLKCYPIPRHDTVYWYQQGPGQDPQFLISFYEKMQSDKGSIPDRFSAQQFSDYHSELNMSSLELGDSALYFCASSNHYTYNEQFFGPGTRLTVL.

The chain is built from TRBV4-1 and TRBJ2-5; possibly TRBD2 for D (6 bases). Germline assignment: CDR1 MGHRA and CDR2 YSYEKL. V lost 6 bases to trimming and J lost 5 bases, with 16 bases between them. The CDR3 extends over 14 amino acids. The CDR3 loop is CASSESSVRETQYF. For the CDR3, the DNA is TGCGCCAGCAGTGAGTCTAGCGTCCGGGAGACCCAGTACTTC.

The chain is built from TRBV7-2 and TRBJ2-1; D possibly corresponds to TRBD2 (5 bases). CDR1 SGHTA and CDR2 FQGNSA come from the germline V gene. Trimming shortened V by 5 bases and J by 9 bases, and 14 bases separated the two germline ends. This CDR3 region has 13 residues. CDR3 sequence: CASSTSRSGEQFF. As DNA, the CDR3 is TGTGCCAGCAGCACTAGTAGGTCAGGTGAGCAGTTCTTC.

The genes are TRBV6-6 and TRBJ2-7; 9 bases match TRBD2. CDR1 is MNHNY, CDR2 SVGAGI, per germline (reference sequence). The V segment lost 6 bases and the J segment 5 bases; nucleotides outside the gene matches: 5. There are 13 residues in the CDR3. The CDR3, as DNA: TGTGCCAGCAGCCGCGGACTAGCGAACGAGCAGTACTTC. Translating gives CASSRGLANEQYF.

V usage is TRBV6-1 and J usage is TRBJ2-3; TRBD1 might be the D (5 bases). The germline V gene encodes CDR1 MNHNS and CDR2 SASEGT. The CDR3 consists of 15 residues. Trimming left V 6 bases short and J 0 bases short, with 13 bases between. The CDR3 region has the DNA TGTGCCAGCAGAAAATGGGGCCAAAGCACAGATACGCAGTATTTT. Translation gives CASRKWGQSTDTQYF.

Concerning this clone: Mismatch with germline at one junction end may stem from a read error. This rearrangement joins TRBV18 to TRBJ2-7, with TRBD1 identical over 8 bases. The CDR3 length is 15 residues. CDR1 and CDR2 from the germline V gene are KGHSH and LQKENI. The CDR3 here is CASSPPGQAFTQQYF. CDR3 in DNA: TGTGCCAGCTCGCCACCGGGACAGGCATTTACACAGCAGTACTTC.

The chain employs TRBV30 and TRBJ2-5; 10 bases agree with TRBD2. Germline V gene lookup returns CDR1 GTSNPN and CDR2 SVGIG (reference sequence). V trimming: 5 bases; J trimming: 4 bases; junction bases outside the gene matches: 16. The CDR3 is made up of 17 amino acids. The CDR3 nucleotides are TGTGCCTGGGCTCGCGGGGGGCTAGCGGGGGCCCGAGAGACCCAGTACTTC. Protein sequence: CAWARGGLAGARETQYF.

The rearrangement joins TRBV28 to TRBJ1-2; 7 nucleotides agree with TRBD1. In germline, CDR1 is MDHEN, CDR2 SYDVKM. With V trimmed by 6 bases and J by 0 bases, 10 bases remained unmatched. The CDR3 spans 16 residues. Here the CDR3 DNA reads TGTGCCAGCAGGAAGGGGGCAGGGAGCGCTAACTATGGCTACACCTTC. Protein product: CASRKGAGSANYGYTF.

The chain joins TRBV7-9 to TRBJ1-2; 7 bases agree with TRBD1. V was pared by 5 bases and J by 8 bases, with 11 bases of the junction left unmatched. The CDR3 contains 14 residues. CDR1 is SEHNR, CDR2 FQNEAQ, per germline (reference sequence). The CDR3 DNA reads as TGTGCCAGCAGCCAAGACAGGGAACTTGTGGGCTACACCTTC. Translation: CASSQDRELVGYTF.

The chain links TRBV6-1 to TRBJ2-5; the match to TRBD1 covers 7 bases. V gave up 7 bases and J gave up 1 base; unmatched junction bases: 6. Germline CDR1 MNHNS, CDR2 SASEGT. The CDR3 is 14 amino acids. The CDR3 coding sequence is TGTGCCAGCACCCCAGGGACAGTCCAAGAGACCCAGTACTTC. Residues: CASTPGTVQETQYF.

The J gene is TRBJ1-6, the V gene TRBV7-2, with 7 nucleotides matching TRBD1. Losses at the gene ends were 5 bases for V and 8 bases for J; bases not matched to a gene: 3. Germline V lookup: CDR1 SGHTA, CDR2 FQGNSA. The CDR3 contains 13 residues. The CDR3 sequence: CASSPTGDSPLHF. CDR3 in DNA: TGTGCCAGCAGCCCCACAGGGGATTCACCCCTCCACTTT.

The chain couples TRBV30 to TRBJ2-3; possibly TRBD2 for D (6 bases). The CDR3 is made up of 16 amino acids. V was shortened by 1 base and J by 3 bases, with 17 bases between the two germline ends. Germline-derived CDR1 and CDR2 are GTSNPN and SVGIG (reference sequence). The DNA for the CDR3 is TGTGCCTGGAGTGGAACGGGCGCGGGGCCTACAGATACGCAGTATTTT. This gives the protein CAWSGTGAGPTDTQYF.

The CDR3 reads CASSASGTANSPLHF. Written as DNA, the CDR3 is TGTGCCAGTAGTGCTTCCGGGACAGCCAATTCACCCCTCCACTTT. The rearrangement links TRBV19 to TRBJ1-6; the match to TRBD1 covers 7 bases. Per the germline V gene, CDR1 is LNHDA and CDR2 is SQIVND (reference sequence). CDR3 length: 15 residues. The J segment lost 7 bases and the V segment lost 5 bases, leaving 8 bases of the junction unmatched.

V usage is TRBV4-1 and J usage is TRBJ1-4; 8 bases line up with TRBD1. The CDR3 extends over 15 amino acids. V lost 5 bases to trimming and J lost 7 bases; unmatched junction nucleotides: 9. Per germline, CDR1 MGHRA and CDR2 YSYEKL. The CDR3 is CASSSRTGIPEKLFF. For the CDR3, the DNA is TGCGCCAGCAGCTCAAGGACAGGGATCCCTGAAAAACTGTTTTTT.